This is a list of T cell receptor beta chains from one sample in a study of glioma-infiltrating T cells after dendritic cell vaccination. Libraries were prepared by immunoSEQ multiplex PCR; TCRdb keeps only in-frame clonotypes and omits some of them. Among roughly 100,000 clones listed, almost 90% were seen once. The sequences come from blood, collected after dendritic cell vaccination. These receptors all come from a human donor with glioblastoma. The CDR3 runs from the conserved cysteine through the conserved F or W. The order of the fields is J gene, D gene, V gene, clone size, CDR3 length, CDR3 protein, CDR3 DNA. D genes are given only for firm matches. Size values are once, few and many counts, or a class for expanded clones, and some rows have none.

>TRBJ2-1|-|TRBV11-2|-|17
CASSLGVGGPVYNEQFF
TGTGCCAGCAGCTTAGGGGTGGGCGGGCCGGTCTACAATGAGCAGTTCTTC
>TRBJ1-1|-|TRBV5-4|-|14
CASSNSQKNTEAFF
TGTGCCAGCAGCAATTCTCAGAAGAACACTGAAGCTTTCTTT
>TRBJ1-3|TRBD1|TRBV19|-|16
CASSLGQPFSGNTIYF
TGTGCCAGTAGTTTGGGACAGCCCTTCTCTGGAAACACCATATATTTT
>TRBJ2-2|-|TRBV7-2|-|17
CASSFRLVIGNTGELFF
TGTGCCAGCAGCTTTAGACTAGTAATTGGAAACACCGGGGAGCTGTTTTTT
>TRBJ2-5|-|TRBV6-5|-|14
CASTTFGSQETQYF
TGTGCCAGCACAACCTTCGGGAGCCAAGAGACCCAGTACTTC
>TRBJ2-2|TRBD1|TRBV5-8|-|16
CASSITGGQNTGELFF
TGTGCCAGCAGTATAACAGGGGGCCAGAACACCGGGGAGCTGTTTTTT
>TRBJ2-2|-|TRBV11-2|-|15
CASSSDGHLTGELFF
TGTGCCAGCAGCTCGGATGGACACCTCACCGGGGAGCTGTTTTTT
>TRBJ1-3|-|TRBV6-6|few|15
CASSDTGTVGNTIYF
TGTGCCAGCAGTGACACAGGGACGGTTGGAAACACCATATATTTT
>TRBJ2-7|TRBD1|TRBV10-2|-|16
CASSETGENTPYEQYF
TGCGCCAGCAGTGAGACAGGGGAAAACACCCCCTACGAGCAGTACTTC
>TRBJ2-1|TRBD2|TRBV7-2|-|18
CASSFWPGTSGGHNEQFF
TGTGCCAGCAGCTTTTGGCCCGGGACTAGCGGGGGCCACAATGAGCAGTTCTTC
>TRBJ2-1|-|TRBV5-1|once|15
CASSLAGNSYNEQFF
TGCGCCAGCAGCTTGGCCGGGAACTCCTACAATGAGCAGTTCTTC
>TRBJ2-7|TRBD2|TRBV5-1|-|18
CASSLEGTSGRAPYEQYF
TGCGCCAGCAGCTTGGAAGGGACTAGCGGGAGAGCTCCCTACGAGCAGTACTTC
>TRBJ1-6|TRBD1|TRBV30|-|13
CAWSKGGNSPLHF
TGTGCCTGGAGTAAAGGGGGCAATTCACCCCTCCACTTT
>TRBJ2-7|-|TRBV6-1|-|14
CASSEIQLSNEQYF
TGTGCCAGCAGTGAGATACAGTTGAGTAACGAGCAGTACTTC
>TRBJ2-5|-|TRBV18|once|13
CASSPSLEGTQYF
TGTGCCAGCTCACCATCATTGGAGGGGACCCAGTACTTC
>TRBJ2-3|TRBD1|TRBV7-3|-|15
CASSSMTGDSDTQYF
TGTGCCAGCAGCTCCATGACAGGGGATTCAGATACGCAGTATTTT
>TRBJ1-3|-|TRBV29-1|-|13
CSVYRSSGNTIYF
TGCAGCGTTTACAGGAGCTCTGGAAACACCATATATTTT
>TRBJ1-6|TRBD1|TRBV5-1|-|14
CASSLQGANSPLHF
TGCGCCAGCAGCTTACAGGGGGCCAATTCACCCCTCCACTTT
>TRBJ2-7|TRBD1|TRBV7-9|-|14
CASSLGTGSYEQYF
TGTGCCAGCAGCTTAGGGACAGGGAGCTACGAGCAGTACTTC
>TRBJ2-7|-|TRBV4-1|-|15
CASSQDGRDSYEQYF
TGCGCCAGCAGCCAAGATGGGCGGGACTCCTACGAGCAGTACTTC
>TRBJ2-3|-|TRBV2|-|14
CASKEGYGTDTQYF
TGTGCCAGCAAAGAGGGATACGGCACAGATACGCAGTATTTT
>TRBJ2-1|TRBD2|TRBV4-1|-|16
CASSQPSGSSYNEQFF
TGCGCCAGCAGCCAACCTAGCGGGAGCTCCTACAATGAGCAGTTCTTC
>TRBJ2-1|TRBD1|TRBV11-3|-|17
CASSLSRAGGRPNEQFF
TGTGCCAGCAGCTTAAGTCGGGCAGGGGGTAGGCCTAATGAGCAGTTCTTC
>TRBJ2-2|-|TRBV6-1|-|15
CASSGQSLSTGELFF
TGTGCCAGCAGTGGACAGAGCCTTAGCACCGGGGAGCTGTTTTTT
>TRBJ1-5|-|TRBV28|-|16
CASSLMGGRGNQPQHF
TGTGCCAGCAGTTTAATGGGGGGTAGGGGCAATCAGCCCCAGCATTTT